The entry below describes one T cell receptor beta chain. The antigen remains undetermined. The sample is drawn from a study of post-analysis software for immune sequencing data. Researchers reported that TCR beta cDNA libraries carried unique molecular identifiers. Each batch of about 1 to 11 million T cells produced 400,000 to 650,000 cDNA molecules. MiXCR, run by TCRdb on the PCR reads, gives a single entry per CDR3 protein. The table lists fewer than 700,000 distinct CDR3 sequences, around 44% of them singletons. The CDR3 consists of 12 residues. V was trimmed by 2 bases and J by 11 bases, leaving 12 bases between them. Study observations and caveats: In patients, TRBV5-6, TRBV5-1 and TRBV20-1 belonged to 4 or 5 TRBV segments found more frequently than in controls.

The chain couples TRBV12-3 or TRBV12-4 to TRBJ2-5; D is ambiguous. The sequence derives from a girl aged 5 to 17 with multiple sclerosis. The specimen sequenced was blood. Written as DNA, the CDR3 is TGTGCCAGCAGTTTATTGTGGGAAGCGCAGTACTTC. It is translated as CASSLLWEAQYF.